The clone carrying this T cell receptor beta chain was observed once. Sequencing was performed with immunoSEQ multiplex PCR; in TCRdb, only in-frame clones are kept and a portion is missing. The sample contains approximately 79,000 clones, roughly 80% of which appear only once. The CDR3 totals 17 residues. V shed 3 bases and J 2 bases; nucleotides not matched to a gene: 13. CDR1 and CDR2 (germline): GTSNPN, SVGIG (reference sequence). The entry originates in a study of T cell responses to AZD1222 COVID-19 vaccine. The chain uses TRBV30 and TRBJ2-3, with 8 bases that match TRBD2. The clonotype originates from an adult who received the AZD1222 COVID-19 vaccine. The specimen comprised peripheral blood, sampled 28 days after the second AZD1222 dose. This CDR3 reads CAWSLPRPSGFTDTQYF. CDR3 sequence (DNA): TGTGCCTGGAGCCTTCCCCGGCCTAGCGGGTTCACAGATACGCAGTATTTT.